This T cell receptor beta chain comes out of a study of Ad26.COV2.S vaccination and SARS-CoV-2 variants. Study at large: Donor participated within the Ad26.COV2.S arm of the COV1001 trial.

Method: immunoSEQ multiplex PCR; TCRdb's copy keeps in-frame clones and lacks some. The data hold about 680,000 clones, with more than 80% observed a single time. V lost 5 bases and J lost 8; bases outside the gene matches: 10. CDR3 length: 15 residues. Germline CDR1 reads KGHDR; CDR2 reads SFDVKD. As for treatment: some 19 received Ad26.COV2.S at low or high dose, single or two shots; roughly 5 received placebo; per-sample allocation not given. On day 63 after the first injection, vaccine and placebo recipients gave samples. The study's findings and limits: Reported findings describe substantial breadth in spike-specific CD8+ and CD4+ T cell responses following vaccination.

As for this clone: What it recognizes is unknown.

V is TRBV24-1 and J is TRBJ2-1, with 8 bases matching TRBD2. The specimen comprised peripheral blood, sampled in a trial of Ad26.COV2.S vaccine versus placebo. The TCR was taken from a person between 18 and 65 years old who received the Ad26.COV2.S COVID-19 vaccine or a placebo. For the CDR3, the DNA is TGTGCCACCAGTGCTGCAGGTAGCGGGGCGGATGAGCAGTTCTTC. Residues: CATSAAGSGADEQFF.